Listed here are 31 T cell receptor beta chains from one sample, sequenced in a study of T cell changes during pregnancy in multiple sclerosis. TCRdb keeps only in-frame clones here, not all; method: immunoSEQ multiplex PCR. The sample lists about 130,000 clones, roughly 96% occurring once. The material sequenced was peripheral blood, taken after pregnancy. All receptors derive from a female donor with multiple sclerosis, enrolled in a pregnancy study.

V usage is TRBV7-2 and J usage is TRBJ1-1, with 9 bases aligning to TRBD1. The CDR3 is made up of 14 amino acids. Per germline, CDR1 SGHTA and CDR2 FQGNSA. The junction had 8 bases not matched to a gene; V was cut back by 7 bases and J by 5 bases. The CDR3 here is CASTRPGTGTEAFF. The CDR3 DNA is TGTGCCAGCACCCGTCCCGGGACAGGGACTGAAGCTTTCTTT.

This sequence joins TRBV11-2 and TRBJ2-6; 11 bases map to TRBD2. Unmatched junction bases numbered 11, after V lost 5 bases and J lost 2 bases. CDR3 size: 19 residues. Germline CDR1 reads SGHAT; CDR2 reads FQNNGV. CDR3 loop: CASSPLTSGKSPGANVLTF. In DNA form, the CDR3 reads TGTGCCAGCAGCCCTTTGACTAGCGGGAAAAGTCCTGGGGCCAACGTCCTGACTTTC.

The chain carries TRBV7-9 and TRBJ1-4; 7 nucleotides line up with TRBD1. The germline V gene encodes CDR1 SEHNR and CDR2 FQNEAQ (reference sequence). The CDR3 totals 15 residues. Germline trimming cut 5 bases from V and 3 bases from J; bases unmatched to any gene: 6. In DNA form, the CDR3 reads TGTGCCAGCAGCCTCCGGACAGGCGCTAATGAAAAACTGTTTTTT. Translation gives CASSLRTGANEKLFF.

The chain has TRBV18 and TRBJ2-6; D remains unclear. This CDR3 has 17 amino acids. Germline V lookup: CDR1 KGHSH, CDR2 LQKENI. Trimming took 3 bases from V and 0 from J, leaving 12 bases between them. Here the CDR3 DNA reads TGTGCCAGCTCACCCCTGCCTACCGCCTCTGGGGCCAACGTCCTGACTTTC. The encoded protein is CASSPLPTASGANVLTF. Full variable domain (rest looked up from reference TRBV18 and TRBJ2-6): NAGVMQNPRHLVRRRGQEARLRCSPMKGHSHVYWYRQLPEEGLKFMVYLQKENIIDESGMPKERFSAEFPKEGPSILRIQQVVRGDSAAYFCASSPLPTASGANVLTFGAGSRLTVL.

The chain is built from TRBV27 and TRBJ2-3, with a possible D match to TRBD2 (6 bases). Germline V gives CDR1 MNHEY, CDR2 SMNVEV (reference sequence). The V end lost 6 bases, the J end lost 2 bases, and 18 bases lay between the germline ends. The CDR3 has 16 amino acids. The DNA for the CDR3 is TGTGCCAGCAGATCCCGGGTGGGGGGTTTCACAGATACGCAGTATTTT. Protein product: CASRSRVGGFTDTQYF.

The chain uses TRBV7-2 and TRBJ2-7, with a tentative D call TRBD2 (6 bases). CDR3 size: 14 residues. V shed 2 bases and J shed 2 bases, with 10 bases lying between them. Germline CDR1 reads SGHTA; CDR2 reads FQGNSA. Written as DNA, the CDR3 is TGTGCCAGCAGCTTACTCGCGGGACCCTACGAGCAGTACTTC. Residues: CASSLLAGPYEQYF.

Comment on this clone: The junction departs from germline at one end; a sequencing error may be responsible. The CDR3 bases are TGTGCCAGTAGTCTAGACAGGGGGCGACTCAATGAAAAACTGTTTTTT. Translation: CASSLDRGRLNEKLFF. The chain combines TRBV19 with TRBJ1-4; 10 nucleotides match TRBD1. Germline V gene sequence: CDR1 LNHDA, CDR2 SQIVND (reference sequence). CDR3 size: 16 residues.

The V call is TRBV6-1, the J call TRBJ2-1, with 11 bases aligning to TRBD1. Germline-derived CDR1 and CDR2 are MNHNS and SASEGT. The CDR3 loop spans 15 amino acids. Trimming cost V 6 bases and J 4 bases; bases outside gene matches: 5. CDR3 sequence reads: CASRGQGGLYNEQFF. The DNA for the CDR3 is TGTGCCAGCAGGGGACAGGGGGGACTTTACAATGAGCAGTTCTTC.

The gene calls are TRBV28 and TRBJ2-2; D unresolved. CDR3 length equals 13 residues. Germline V lookup: CDR1 MDHEN, CDR2 SYDVKM. Trimming removed 2 bases at V and 6 bases at J, with 7 bases between. For the CDR3, the DNA is TGTGCCAGCAGTTTACTCAGTCCCGGGGAGCTGTTTTTT. This encodes CASSLLSPGELFF.

The V call is TRBV6-6, the J call TRBJ2-1, with 7 positions matching TRBD2. The CDR3 covers 14 residues. Per the germline V gene, CDR1 is MNHNY and CDR2 is SVGAGI (reference sequence). Trimming cost V 4 bases and J 9 bases; bases outside gene matches: 9. The CDR3 spells CASSFGTSAREQFF. In DNA form, the CDR3 reads TGTGCCAGCAGTTTCGGAACTAGCGCTCGTGAGCAGTTCTTC.

This chain joins TRBV6-5 and TRBJ2-7; TRBD2 is a possible D gene (6 bases). V dropped 5 bases and J dropped 6 bases, with 17 bases sitting between them. Germline values: CDR1 MNHEY, CDR2 SVGAGI. CDR3 length: 14 amino acids. CDR3 coding DNA: TGTGCCAGCAGTCCCGGAGGGCCAACCGGCGAGCAGTACTTC. It is translated as CASSPGGPTGEQYF.

This clone was recorded only once. The genes are TRBV5-1 and TRBJ2-5; TRBD2 matches 8 bases. Losses at the gene ends were 5 bases for V and 5 bases for J; bases not matched to a gene: 11. Germline V CDR1 and CDR2: SGHRS, YFSETQ. CDR3 length equals 15 residues. Written as DNA, the CDR3 is TGCGCCAGCAGGTTAGGAGCGGGAGAAGGGGAGACCCAGTACTTC. Its translation: CASRLGAGEGETQYF.

For the CDR3, the DNA is TGTGCCAGCAGCTCCGGGTGGGCTAGCGGCGACAATGAGCAGTTCTTC. It is translated as CASSSGWASGDNEQFF. The rearrangement joins TRBV5-4 to TRBJ2-1; 7 nucleotides match TRBD2. Germline CDR1 reads SGHNT; CDR2 reads YYREEE (reference sequence). The length of the CDR3 is 16 residues. J gave up 5 bases and V 3 bases, and 11 bases lay outside the gene matches.

This chain connects TRBV28 to TRBJ1-5, with 7 bases fitting TRBD1. Germline CDR1 is MDHEN and CDR2 is SYDVKM. This CDR3 comprises 13 residues. After removal of 8 bases from V and 6 bases from J, the junction contained 7 bases not matched to a gene. The CDR3 here is CASQTGPIQPQHF. The CDR3 DNA is TGTGCCAGCCAGACAGGGCCCATTCAGCCCCAGCATTTT.

V and J are TRBV5-1 and TRBJ2-5; D is possibly TRBD1 (5 bases). This CDR3 has 15 amino acids. Germline values: CDR1 SGHRS, CDR2 YFSETQ. Trimming took off 0 bases at V and 3 bases at J, with 12 bases between the two ends. CDR3 DNA: TGCGCCAGCAGCTTGGGCGCCAGGGCCAAAGAGACCCAGTACTTC. It is translated as CASSLGARAKETQYF.

The V call is TRBV2, the J call TRBJ1-1, with 8 bases lining up with TRBD1. Per the germline V gene, CDR1 is SNHLY and CDR2 is FYNNEI. The ends lost 8 bases at V and 1 base at J; junction bases unmatched: 9. This CDR3 region has 15 residues. CDR3 loop: CASGRDRNPNTEAFF. The DNA of the CDR3 is TGTGCCAGCGGCCGGGACAGGAACCCGAACACTGAAGCTTTCTTT.

The genes are TRBV27 and TRBJ2-7; 7 positions match TRBD2. Per germline, CDR1 MNHEY and CDR2 SMNVEV (reference sequence). Trimming at V came to 6 bases and at J to 6 bases, leaving 8 bases not matched to a gene. This CDR3 has 13 amino acids. Here the CDR3 DNA reads TGTGCCAGCAGCTGGGGGGTAGCGGGCGAGCAGTACTTC. It specifies CASSWGVAGEQYF.

This chain uses TRBV7-8 with TRBJ1-5; possibly TRBD1 for D (6 bases). The CDR3 covers 15 residues. In germline, CDR1 is SGHVS, CDR2 FQNEAQ. V lost 1 base and J 5 bases, leaving 12 bases between the germline ends. Written as DNA, the CDR3 is TGTGCCAGCAGCTTAGGGGAGGGGGTGGATCAGCCCCAGCATTTT. Its protein product is CASSLGEGVDQPQHF.

The rearrangement joins TRBV30 to TRBJ1-1; D not resolved. CDR3 length: 16 amino acids. Between the trimmed V and J ends, which lost 7 bases and 0 bases, there was a span of 21 bases. The germline V gene encodes CDR1 GTSNPN and CDR2 SVGIG (reference sequence). As DNA, the CDR3 is TGTGCCTTTACCGGAGGGCGGGGAAAGATGAACACTGAAGCTTTCTTT. Protein sequence: CAFTGGRGKMNTEAFF.

Only one count was recorded for this clone. The chain carries TRBV7-9 and TRBJ2-1; D is perhaps TRBD2 (7 bases). The germline V gene encodes CDR1 SEHNR and CDR2 FQNEAQ (reference sequence). Trimming removed 11 bases at V and 4 bases at J, with 21 bases between. This CDR3 comprises 15 residues. The CDR3 DNA reads as TGTGCCTCCGACCGGAAGGGGGAGGGTTACAATGAGCAGTTCTTC. Protein sequence: CASDRKGEGYNEQFF.

This chain connects TRBV28 to TRBJ2-7; the match to TRBD2 covers 9 bases. Germline V gene data show CDR1 as MDHEN and CDR2 as SYDVKM. The CDR3 runs to 15 residues. J was trimmed by 8 bases and V by 5 bases; bases with no gene match: 13. CDR3 residues: CASSLRGTSSWQQYF. The CDR3 DNA is TGTGCCAGCAGTCTCCGCGGGACTAGCTCCTGGCAGCAGTACTTC.

The chain is built from TRBV27 and TRBJ2-7; 9 bases match TRBD1. V trimming: 0 bases; J trimming: 2 bases; junction bases outside the gene matches: 5. This CDR3 is 16 amino acids long. Germline CDR1 MNHEY, CDR2 SMNVEV (reference sequence). The CDR3 coding sequence is TGTGCCAGCAGTTTATCCGCGACAGGGGGGCCCTACGAGCAGTACTTC. Amino acid sequence: CASSLSATGGPYEQYF.

This clone has just a few counts. V usage is TRBV19 and J usage is TRBJ2-2, with TRBD2 as a possible D gene (6 bases). Germline values: CDR1 LNHDA, CDR2 SQIVND (reference sequence). CDR3 size: 14 residues. V dropped 9 bases and J dropped 5 bases, with 16 bases sitting between them. In DNA, the CDR3 is TGTGCCAGCCTGGGACTCCGTGGAACCGGGGAGCTGTTTTTT. Translation gives CASLGLRGTGELFF. Filled out from reference TRBV19 and TRBJ2-2, the complete variable domain reads DGGITQSPKYLFRKEGQNVTLSCEQNLNHDAMYWYRQDPGQGLRLIYYSQIVNDFQKGDIAEGYSVSREKKESFPLTVTSAQKNPTAFYLCASLGLRGTGELFFGEGSRLTVL.

The V and J genes are TRBV9 and TRBJ2-7, with 9 bases aligning to TRBD1. The length of the CDR3 is 15 residues. The V and J ends lost 3 bases and 4 bases, in that order; junction bases with no gene match: 8. Germline V lookup: CDR1 SGDLS, CDR2 YYNGEE. CDR3 DNA: TGTGCCAGCAGCGCTACCGGGACAGGGATTTACGAGCAGTACTTC. Amino acid sequence: CASSATGTGIYEQYF.

V usage is TRBV6-1 and J usage is TRBJ1-1, with D possibly being TRBD1 (5 bases). Trimming removed 5 bases from V and 5 bases from J, with 12 bases in between. The CDR3 length is 13 residues. CDR1 is MNHNS, CDR2 SASEGT, per germline. DNA for the CDR3: TGTGCCAGCAGTCCGGGACTAAGAACTGAAGCTTTCTTT. This encodes CASSPGLRTEAFF.

The rearrangement uses TRBV5-1 and TRBJ2-7; the match to TRBD1 covers 9 bases. From germline, CDR1 is SGHRS and CDR2 YFSETQ. The V and J ends lost 4 bases and 4 bases, in that order; junction bases with no gene match: 18. The CDR3 extends over 18 amino acids. CDR3 protein: CASSRVGTGTSTFYEQYF. The CDR3 region has the DNA TGCGCCAGCAGCCGCGTGGGGACAGGGACCTCAACTTTTTACGAGCAGTACTTC.

The chain combines TRBV7-6 with TRBJ2-7; maybe TRBD2 (5 bases). V shed 5 bases and J shed 2 bases, with 10 bases lying between them. The CDR3 is made up of 13 amino acids. The germline V gene encodes CDR1 SGHVS and CDR2 FNYEAQ. The CDR3 coding sequence is TGTGCCAGCAGCCCCGGGGAGACCTACGAGCAGTACTTC. The encoded protein is CASSPGETYEQYF. Using reference TRBV7-6 and TRBJ2-7 for the parts outside the CDR3, the full variable domain is GAGVSQSPRYKVTKRGQDVALRCDPISGHVSLYWYRQALGQGPEFLTYFNYEAQQDKSGLPNDRFSAERPEGSISTLTIQRTEQRDSAMYRCASSPGETYEQYFGPGTRLTVT.

The V call is TRBV7-9, the J call TRBJ1-1; possibly TRBD1 for D (5 bases). V lost 5 bases to trimming and J lost 10 bases, with 11 bases between them. From germline, CDR1 is SEHNR and CDR2 FQNEAQ (reference sequence). This CDR3 is 11 amino acids long. The CDR3 is CASSAMGGAFF. The CDR3 DNA reads TGTGCCAGCAGCGCTATGGGGGGAGCTTTCTTT. The entire variable domain, with the rest obtained from reference TRBV7-9 and TRBJ1-1, is as follows: DTGVSQNPRHKITKRGQNVTFRCDPISEHNRLYWYRQTLGQGPEFLTYFQNEAQLEKSRLLSDRFSAERPKGSFSTLEIQRTEQGDSAMYLCASSAMGGAFFGQGTRLTVV.

This clone was counted a single time. This chain connects TRBV28 to TRBJ2-7, with D perhaps matching TRBD2 (6 bases). The V gene's germline CDR1 is MDHEN and CDR2 SYDVKM. The V and J ends lost 5 bases and 4 bases respectively, with 12 bases between them. The CDR3 contains 13 residues. The CDR3 loop is CASSPTLAYEQYF. The CDR3, as DNA: TGTGCCAGCAGTCCCACCCTAGCGTACGAGCAGTACTTC.

The chain joins TRBV7-2 to TRBJ2-1, with D uncertain. The length of the CDR3 is 14 residues. V was cut by 5 bases and J by 9 bases, with 17 bases left in between. Per germline, CDR1 SGHTA and CDR2 FQGNSA. The CDR3 nucleotides are TGTGCCAGCAGCCCGGAGCTGTATTTGGGTGAGCAGTTCTTC. This sequence encodes CASSPELYLGEQFF.

A single count supports this clone. The rearrangement links TRBV5-1 to TRBJ2-7; unclear D gene. This CDR3 is 15 amino acids long. The V end lost 3 bases, the J end lost 1 base, and 14 bases lay between the germline ends. The germline CDR1 and CDR2 sequences are SGHRS and YFSETQ. The CDR3 sequence: CASSSSVGRSYEQYF. CDR3 sequence (DNA): TGCGCCAGCAGCTCGTCAGTGGGCAGGTCCTACGAGCAGTACTTC.